This T cell receptor beta chain was recorded in a study of molecular identifiers for immune sequencing clone quantification. Notes on the study in general: Identical TCR molecules can share a barcode, and this sharing could underestimate highly expanded clone sizes. Spiked-in Jurkat TCR RNA corresponding to one cell was reported as detectable against 750,000 to 1,000,000 naive cells.

About this clonotype itself: The antigen remains unidentified. One junction end disagrees with the germline gene, perhaps due to a read error.

Making the bulk TCR libraries relied on previously described methods and listed TCR primers. TCRdb re-called the PCR reads through MiXCR, storing one row per CDR3 protein. The sample has approximately 41,000 distinct CDR3 sequences, roughly 19% seen once; the top ten hold approximately 1%. Germline V CDR1 and CDR2: GTSNPN, SVGIG (reference sequence). There are 12 residues in the CDR3. This clonotype was obtained from a human donor in good health. Some libraries in this study had Jurkat cell RNA spiked in. This sequence joins TRBV30 and TRBJ2-7; D is ambiguous. Specimen: naive CD8+ T cells from blood, with Jurkat cell RNA spiked in. Subset specified: FACS-sorted CD8+CD4-CCR7+CD45RA+ naive T cells. The CDR3, as DNA: TGTGCCCGGAGTCCGACTGGAAATGAGCAGTACTTC. Its protein product is CARSPTGNEQYF.